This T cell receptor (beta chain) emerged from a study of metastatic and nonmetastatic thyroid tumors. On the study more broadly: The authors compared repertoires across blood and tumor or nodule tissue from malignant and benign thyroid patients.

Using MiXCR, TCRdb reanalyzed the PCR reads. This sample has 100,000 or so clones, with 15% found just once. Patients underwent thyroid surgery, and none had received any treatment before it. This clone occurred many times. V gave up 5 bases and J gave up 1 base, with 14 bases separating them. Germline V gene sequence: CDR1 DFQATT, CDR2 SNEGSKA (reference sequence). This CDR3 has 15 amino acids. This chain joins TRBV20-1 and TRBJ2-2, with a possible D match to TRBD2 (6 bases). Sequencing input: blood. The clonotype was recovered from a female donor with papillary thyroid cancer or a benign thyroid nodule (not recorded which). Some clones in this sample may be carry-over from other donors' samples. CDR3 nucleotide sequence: TGCAGTGCTCCCAAGGGGACTCTGAACACCGGGGAGCTGTTTTTT. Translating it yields CSAPKGTLNTGELFF.